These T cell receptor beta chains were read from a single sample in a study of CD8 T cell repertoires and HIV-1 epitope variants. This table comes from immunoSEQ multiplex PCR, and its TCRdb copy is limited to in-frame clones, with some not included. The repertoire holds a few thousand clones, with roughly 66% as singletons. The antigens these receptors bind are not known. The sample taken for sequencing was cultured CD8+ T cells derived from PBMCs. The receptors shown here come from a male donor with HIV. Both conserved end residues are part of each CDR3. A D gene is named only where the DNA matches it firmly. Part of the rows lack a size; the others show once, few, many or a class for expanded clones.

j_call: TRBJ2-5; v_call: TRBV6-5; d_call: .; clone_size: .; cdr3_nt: TGTGCCAGCAGTTACTCGAAGCCCCAAGAGACCCAGTACTTC; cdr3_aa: CASSYSKPQETQYF
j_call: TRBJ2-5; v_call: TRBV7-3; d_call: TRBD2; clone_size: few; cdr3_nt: TGTGCCAGCAGCTTAGGCGGGGGTCCTCAAGAGACCCAGTACTTC; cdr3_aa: CASSLGGGPQETQYF
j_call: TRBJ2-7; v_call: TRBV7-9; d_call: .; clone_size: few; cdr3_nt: TGTGCCAGCAGCTTAGGAGAAGGGTCCTACGAGCAGTACTTC; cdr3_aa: CASSLGEGSYEQYF
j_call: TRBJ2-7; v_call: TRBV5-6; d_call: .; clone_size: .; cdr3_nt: TGTGCCAGCAGCTGGGGTCCAGGGTTTAGGGCACAGCAGTACTTC; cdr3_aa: CASSWGPGFRAQQYF
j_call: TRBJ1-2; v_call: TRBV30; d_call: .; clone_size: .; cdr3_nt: TGTGCCTGGAGTGAGGGTGATGTTTCGGGGTACTATGGCTACACCTTC; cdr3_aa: CAWSEGDVSGYYGYTF
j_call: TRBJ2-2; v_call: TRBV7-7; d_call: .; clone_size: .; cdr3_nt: TGTGCCAGCAGCTTAGTCCAAGGCACCGGGGAGCTGTTTTTT; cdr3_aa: CASSLVQGTGELFF
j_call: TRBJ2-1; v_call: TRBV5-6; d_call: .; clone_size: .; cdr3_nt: TGTGCCAGCAGCTTATCGCCAAGGGCGGCCTACAATGAGCAGTTCTTC; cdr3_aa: CASSLSPRAAYNEQFF
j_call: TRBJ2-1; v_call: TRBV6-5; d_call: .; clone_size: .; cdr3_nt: TGTGCCAGCAGTTCCCGGGACTCGGATGAGCAGTTCTTC; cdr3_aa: CASSSRDSDEQFF
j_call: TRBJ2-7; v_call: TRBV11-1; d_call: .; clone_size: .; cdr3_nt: TGTGCCAGCAGCTTGGGGGTAAGTTACGAGCAGTACTTC; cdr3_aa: CASSLGVSYEQYF
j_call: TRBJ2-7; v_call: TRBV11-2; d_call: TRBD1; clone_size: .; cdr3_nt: TGTGCCAGCAGCCAAACGACAGGGGCCCCCTACGAGCAGTACTTC; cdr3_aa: CASSQTTGAPYEQYF
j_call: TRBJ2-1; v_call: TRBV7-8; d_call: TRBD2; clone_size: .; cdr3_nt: TGTGCCAGCAGCGAAAGCGGGAGAGGGTCCTACAATGAGCAGTTCTTC; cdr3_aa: CASSESGRGSYNEQFF
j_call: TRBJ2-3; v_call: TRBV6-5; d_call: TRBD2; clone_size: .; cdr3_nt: TGTGCCAGCAGTTACTCGACTAGCGGGAGTACAGATACGCAGTATTTT; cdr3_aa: CASSYSTSGSTDTQYF
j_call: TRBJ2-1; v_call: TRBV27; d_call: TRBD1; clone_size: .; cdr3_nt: TGTGCCAGCAGTTTATCGACGACAGGGGGCAATGAGCAGTTCTTC; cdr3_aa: CASSLSTTGGNEQFF
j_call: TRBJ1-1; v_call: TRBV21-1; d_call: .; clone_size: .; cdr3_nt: TGTGCCAGCAGCAAAATTGAGGGGGCGCGTGGGACTGAAGCTTTCTTT; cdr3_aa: CASSKIEGARGTEAFF
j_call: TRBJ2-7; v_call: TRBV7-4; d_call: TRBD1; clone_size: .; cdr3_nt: TGTGCCAGCAGCTTGGGACAGTACCTTCGTGAGCAGTACTTC; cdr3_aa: CASSLGQYLREQYF
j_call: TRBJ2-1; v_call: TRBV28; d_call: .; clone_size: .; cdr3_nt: TGTGCCAGCAGTTTAGGGGTTCCCTACAATGAGCAGTTCTTC; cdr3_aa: CASSLGVPYNEQFF
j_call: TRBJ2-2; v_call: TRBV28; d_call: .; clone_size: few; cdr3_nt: TGTGCCAGCAGTTACACCGGGGAGCTGTTTTTT; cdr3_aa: CASSYTGELFF
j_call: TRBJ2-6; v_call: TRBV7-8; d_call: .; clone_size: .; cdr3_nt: TGTGCCAGCAGCTTAAGCCCAGGGGCCAACGTCCTGACTTTC; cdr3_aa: CASSLSPGANVLTF
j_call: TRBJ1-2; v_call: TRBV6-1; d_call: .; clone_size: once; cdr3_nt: TGTGCCAGCAGTGAAGGGGTCCTTGGCTATGGCTACACCTTC; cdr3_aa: CASSEGVLGYGYTF
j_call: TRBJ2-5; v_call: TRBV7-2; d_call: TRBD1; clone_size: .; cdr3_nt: TGTGCCAGCAGCTTATACAGGGGAGAGACCCAGTACTTC; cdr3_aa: CASSLYRGETQYF
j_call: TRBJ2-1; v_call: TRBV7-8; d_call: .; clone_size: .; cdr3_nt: TGTGCCAGCAGCTTAGATGGGGTAGACGGAATCTACAATGAGCAGTTCTTC; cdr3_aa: CASSLDGVDGIYNEQFF
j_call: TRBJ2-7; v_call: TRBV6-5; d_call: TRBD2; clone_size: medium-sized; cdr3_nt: TGTGCCAGCAGTGCGGGGACTATCGAGCAGTACTTC; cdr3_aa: CASSAGTIEQYF
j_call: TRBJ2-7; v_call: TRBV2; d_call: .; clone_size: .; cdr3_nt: TGTGCCAGCAGTGAAGGTCGCGAGATTTACGAGCAGTACTTC; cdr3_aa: CASSEGREIYEQYF
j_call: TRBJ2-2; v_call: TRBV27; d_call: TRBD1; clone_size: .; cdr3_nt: TGTGCCAGCAGTCTCGACAGGGGGCGACTTAACACCGGGGAGCTGTTTTTT; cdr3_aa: CASSLDRGRLNTGELFF
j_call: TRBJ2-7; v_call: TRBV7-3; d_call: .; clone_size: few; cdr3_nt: TGTGCCAGCAGCTCCCCGGACAGCTACGAGCAGTACTTC; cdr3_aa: CASSSPDSYEQYF
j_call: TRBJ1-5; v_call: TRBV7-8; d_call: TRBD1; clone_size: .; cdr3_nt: TGTGCCAGCAGCTTTTTCTTTTACAGGGGTCCCAATCAGCCCCAGCATTTT; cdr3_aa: CASSFFFYRGPNQPQHF
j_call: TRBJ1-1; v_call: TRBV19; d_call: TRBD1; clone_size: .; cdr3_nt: TGTGCCAGTAGGACAGGGGTGCGGAACACTGAAGCTTTCTTT; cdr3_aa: CASRTGVRNTEAFF
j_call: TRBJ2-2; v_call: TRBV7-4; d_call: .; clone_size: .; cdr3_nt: TGTGCCAGCAGCTTAGGAGGGACGGCCACCGGGGAGCTGTTTTTT; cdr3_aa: CASSLGGTATGELFF
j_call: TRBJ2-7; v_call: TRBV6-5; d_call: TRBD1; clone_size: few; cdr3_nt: TGTGCCAGCAGACAGGGGGCTTCCTCCTACGAGCAGTACTTC; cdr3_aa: CASRQGASSYEQYF
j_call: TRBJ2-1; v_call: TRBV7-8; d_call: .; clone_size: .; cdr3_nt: TGTGCCAGCACCCTCATGGACAATGAGCAGTTCTTC; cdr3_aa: CASTLMDNEQFF
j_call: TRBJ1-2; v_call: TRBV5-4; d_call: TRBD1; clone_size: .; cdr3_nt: TGTGCCAGCAGCCCGGACAGGGGGACTCTAGGCTACACCTTC; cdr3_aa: CASSPDRGTLGYTF
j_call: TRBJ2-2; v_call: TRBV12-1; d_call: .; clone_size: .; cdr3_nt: TGTGCCAGCAGCTTTGAACGACCTACCGGGGAGCTGTTTTTT; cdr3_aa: CASSFERPTGELFF
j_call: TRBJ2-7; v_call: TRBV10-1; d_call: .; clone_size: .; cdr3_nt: TGCGCCAGCAGTGATTTTTCCTACGAGCAGTACTTC; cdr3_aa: CASSDFSYEQYF
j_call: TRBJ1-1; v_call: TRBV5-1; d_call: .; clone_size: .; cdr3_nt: TGCGCCAGCAGCTTGGCCACGAACACTGAAGCTTTCTTT; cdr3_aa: CASSLATNTEAFF
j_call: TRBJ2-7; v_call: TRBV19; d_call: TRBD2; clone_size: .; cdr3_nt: TGTGCCAGTAGTATGGGGGGGGGCTCCTACGAGCAGTACTTC; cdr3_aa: CASSMGGGSYEQYF
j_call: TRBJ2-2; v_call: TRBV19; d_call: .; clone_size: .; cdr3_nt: TGTGCCAGTAGTATTCTGGGCACCGGGGAGCTGTTTTTT; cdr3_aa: CASSILGTGELFF
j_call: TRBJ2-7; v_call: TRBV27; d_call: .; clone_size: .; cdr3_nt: TGTGCCAGCAGCTTACGAGCGGGCGAGCAGTACTTC; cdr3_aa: CASSLRAGEQYF
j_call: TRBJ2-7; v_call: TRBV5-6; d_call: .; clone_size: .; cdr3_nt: TGTGCCAGCAGCTTGGGCCAGGGAGGTAGAGAGCAGTACTTC; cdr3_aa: CASSLGQGGREQYF
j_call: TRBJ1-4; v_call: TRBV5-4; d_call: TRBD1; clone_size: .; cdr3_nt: TGTGCCAGCAGCTTGGATCCGGGACAGCGAACAACTAATGAAAAACTGTTTTTT; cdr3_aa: CASSLDPGQRTTNEKLFF
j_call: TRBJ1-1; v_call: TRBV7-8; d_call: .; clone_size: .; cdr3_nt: TGTGCCAGCAGCTTAATAGCAGATGGACAGAACACTGAAGCTTTCTTT; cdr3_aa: CASSLIADGQNTEAFF
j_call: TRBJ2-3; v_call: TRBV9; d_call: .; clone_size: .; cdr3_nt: TGTGCCAGCAGCGTGGGCACAGATACGCAGTATTTT; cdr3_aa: CASSVGTDTQYF
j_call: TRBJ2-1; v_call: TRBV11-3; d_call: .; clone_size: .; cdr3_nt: TGTGCCAGCAGCTTAGAACAGGGAGGCGGGAATGAGCAGTTCTTC; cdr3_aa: CASSLEQGGGNEQFF
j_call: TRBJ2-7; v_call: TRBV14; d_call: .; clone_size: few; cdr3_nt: TGTGCCAGCAGCCAAGCCGGGAGTAGCTACGAGCAGTACTTC; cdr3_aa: CASSQAGSSYEQYF